Listed here are 16 T cell receptor beta chains from one sample, sequenced in a study of T cell repertoires in cytomegalovirus infection. No cognate antigen is known for these TCRs. TCRdb ran MiXCR on the reads and lists one entry per CDR3 protein. The repertoire holds about 920,000 distinct CDR3 sequences, with approximately 31% as singletons. Material: cultured CD8+ T cells from PBMCs, obtained from culture after CMV antigen stimulation. The receptors come from a human donor in good health (CMV status not recorded). Some clones in this sample may be carry-over from other donors' samples.

This clonotype was detected only a few times. V usage is TRBV7-9 and J usage is TRBJ1-6; D gene unclear. Deletions cut 4 bases from V and 14 bases from J, with 12 bases between. This CDR3 spans 12 amino acids. CDR1 is SEHNR and CDR2 is FQNEAQ in the germline V gene (reference sequence). This CDR3 reads CASSSGLLSLHF. The DNA of the CDR3 is TGTGCCAGCAGCTCCGGACTTTTATCCCTCCACTTT.

There are a few counts of this clonotype. The chain employs TRBV27 and TRBJ2-6, with D unresolved. Trimming removed 2 bases at V and 2 bases at J, with 7 bases between. The CDR3 runs 15 residues. Germline CDR1 and CDR2: MNHEY and SMNVEV (reference sequence). CDR3 region: CASSLDEPGANVLTF. The DNA for the CDR3 is TGTGCCAGCAGTTTAGACGAACCTGGGGCCAACGTCCTGACTTTC.

This clonotype has only a few counts. The chain combines TRBV10-3 with TRBJ2-6; D is possibly TRBD1 or TRBD2 (5 bases each). This CDR3 region has 15 residues. Germline CDR1 reads ENHRY; CDR2 reads SYGVKD. V gave up 9 bases and J gave up 4 bases, with 16 bases separating them. The CDR3 region has the DNA TGTGCCATTCGCATCTGGGGGTCCGGGGCCAACGTCCTGACTTTC. Translation gives CAIRIWGSGANVLTF.

This clonotype showed up many times. The chain links TRBV7-2 to TRBJ2-1; 8 bases are shared with TRBD2. The ends lost 1 base at V and 9 bases at J; junction bases unmatched: 11. CDR1 and CDR2 from the germline V gene are SGHTA and FQGNSA. This CDR3 is 16 amino acids long. CDR3 amino acids: CASSLDPGGAWGEQFF. The CDR3 DNA sequence: TGTGCCAGCAGCTTAGATCCCGGGGGGGCTTGGGGTGAGCAGTTCTTC.

This sequence joins TRBV7-6 and TRBJ2-2, with D tentatively TRBD1 (6 bases). The V end was cut by 9 bases, the J end by 8 bases, with 7 bases between. This CDR3 is 10 amino acids long. The V gene's germline CDR1 is SGHVS and CDR2 FNYEAQ. CDR3 amino acids: CASGQGELFF. DNA of the CDR3: TGTGCCAGTGGACAGGGGGAGCTGTTTTTT. Combining the CDR3 with reference TRBV7-6 and TRBJ2-2 gives the whole variable domain GAGVSQSPRYKVTKRGQDVALRCDPISGHVSLYWYRQALGQGPEFLTYFNYEAQQDKSGLPNDRFSAERPEGSISTLTIQRTEQRDSAMYRCASGQGELFFGEGSRLTVL.

The CDR3 coding sequence is TGTGCCAGCAGGGGAACAGGGGCCAAAAACATTCAGTACTTC. Its translation: CASRGTGAKNIQYF. The gene calls are TRBV13 and TRBJ2-4, with D possibly being TRBD1 (6 bases). Per germline, CDR1 PRHDT and CDR2 FYEKMQ (reference sequence). V was pared by 6 bases and J by 1 base, with 10 bases between. The CDR3 is 14 residues long.

This chain links TRBV14 with TRBJ2-7; D gene unclear. V lost 1 base and J 2 bases, leaving 9 bases between the germline ends. Germline V lookup: CDR1 SGHDN, CDR2 FVKESK. The CDR3 is 14 amino acids. The CDR3 spells CASSQVQFPYEQYF. In DNA, the CDR3 is TGTGCCAGCAGCCAAGTACAGTTCCCCTACGAGCAGTACTTC.

The V and J genes are TRBV29-1 and TRBJ1-1, with D uncertain. Per germline, CDR1 SQVTM and CDR2 ANQGSEA. Trimming removed 7 bases from V and 5 bases from J, with 11 bases in between. The CDR3 sequence is 11 residues long. The CDR3 region is CSGRLGTEAFF. The CDR3 DNA follows: TGCAGCGGGAGGCTAGGAACTGAAGCTTTCTTT.

This clonotype was picked up many times. The chain combines TRBV7-6 with TRBJ1-2; 9 nucleotides align to TRBD1. CDR3 length equals 12 residues. The ends lost 6 bases at V and 8 bases at J; junction bases unmatched: 4. The germline CDR1 and CDR2 sequences are SGHVS and FNYEAQ. CDR3 loop: CASSPGTGGYTF. The CDR3 DNA sequence: TGTGCCAGCAGTCCCGGGACAGGGGGCTACACCTTC.

This clonotype was recorded a few times. Its ends do not fully match the called genes, so a read error is possible. The chain joins TRBV28 to TRBJ2-7, with D tentatively TRBD2 (5 bases). This CDR3 comprises 9 residues. Germline values: CDR1 MDHEN, CDR2 SYDVKM. This CDR3 reads CASSLWSGF. The CDR3 nucleotides read TGTGCCAGCAGTTTATGGAGCGGCTTC.

This chain uses TRBV7-3 with TRBJ2-2, with 10 bases identical to TRBD2. CDR1 and CDR2 (germline): SGHTA, FQGTGA. V was clipped by 1 base and J by 3 bases; unmatched bases: 11. CDR3 length: 19 residues. The CDR3 DNA reads TGTGCCAGCAGCTTAAGGGCTAGCGGGGGCCCAAAATACACCGGGGAGCTGTTTTTT. It codes for CASSLRASGGPKYTGELFF.

V is TRBV12-3 or TRBV12-4 and J is TRBJ2-5, with a possible D match to TRBD1 (6 bases). Trimming pared 4 bases from V and 5 bases from J, leaving 14 bases between. The CDR3 length is 14 residues. The CDR3 reads CASSYIGGPETQYF. In DNA form, the CDR3 reads TGTGCCAGCAGTTACATAGGGGGTCCGGAGACCCAGTACTTC.

This clonotype was detected ten times or more. This rearrangement joins TRBV12-3 or TRBV12-4 to TRBJ2-6; D might be TRBD1 (6 bases). The CDR3 is made up of 17 amino acids. Trimming took off 9 bases at V and 0 bases at J, with 18 bases between the two ends. CDR3 loop: CASYGSGAFSGANVLTF. In nucleotides, the CDR3 is TGTGCCAGTTATGGCTCAGGGGCTTTCTCTGGGGCCAACGTCCTGACTTTC.

In the case of this clonotype: This may be a read error: a much more frequent sequence differs by one nucleotide. The CDR3 coding sequence is TGTGCCAGCAGTTACCGGGGGAGTGATCAGCCCCAGCATTTT. Translation gives CASSYRGSDQPQHF. The chain employs TRBV6-6 and TRBJ1-5; TRBD1 might be the D (5 bases). Between the trimmed V and J ends, which lost 2 bases and 5 bases, there was a span of 10 bases. The CDR3 loop spans 14 amino acids. Germline values: CDR1 MNHNY, CDR2 SVGAGI (reference sequence).

This clonotype was observed many times. V is TRBV10-1 and J is TRBJ1-1; the D gene is possibly TRBD1 (6 bases). Trimming removed 4 bases at V and 1 base at J, with 10 bases between. The germline gives CDR1 WNHNN, CDR2 SYGVQD (reference sequence). The CDR3 contains 14 residues. CDR3 DNA sequence: TGCGCCAGCAGTGTGGGCAGGGGGAACACTGAAGCTTTCTTT. Protein product: CASSVGRGNTEAFF.

As concerns this clonotype: A read error is possible here, since a much larger clone lies one base away. Since the CDR3 does not end with the conserved phenylalanine or tryptophan, this likely comes from a read error. The V call is TRBV7-2, the J call TRBJ2-1, with D perhaps TRBD1 (7 bases). CDR3 length: 16 residues. Between the trimmed V and J ends, which lost 1 base and 4 bases, there was a span of 14 bases. CDR1 and CDR2 (germline): SGHTA, FQGNSA. The CDR3 region is CASSLVPRGRYNEQFI. In DNA, the CDR3 is TGTGCCAGCAGCTTAGTTCCCAGGGGGAGGTACAATGAGCAGTTCATC.